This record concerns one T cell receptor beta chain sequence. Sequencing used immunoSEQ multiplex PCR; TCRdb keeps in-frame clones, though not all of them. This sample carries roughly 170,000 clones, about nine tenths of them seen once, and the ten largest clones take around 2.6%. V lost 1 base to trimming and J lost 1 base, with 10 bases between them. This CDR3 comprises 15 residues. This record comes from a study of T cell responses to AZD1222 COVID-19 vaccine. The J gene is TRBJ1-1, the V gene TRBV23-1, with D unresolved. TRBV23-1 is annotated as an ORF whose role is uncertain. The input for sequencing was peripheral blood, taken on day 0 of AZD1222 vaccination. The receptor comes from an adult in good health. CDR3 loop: CASSQFHPRNTEAFF. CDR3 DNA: TGCGCCAGCAGTCAATTCCATCCACGGAACACTGAAGCTTTCTTT.